A selection of T cell receptor beta chains follows, all from one sample in a study of spatial heterogeneity in lung cancer. Via MiXCR, TCRdb re-called the 5' RACE reads, giving one row per CDR3 protein. The table lists about 100,000 distinct CDR3 sequences, 4% to 4.5% of them singletons. The sample was lung tumor tissue, taken at surgery. Receptors were obtained from a male donor with early-stage non-small cell lung cancer. Each CDR3 is given with its conserved first and last residue. Each record gives: V gene, CDR3 length, J gene, CDR3 protein.

v_call: TRBV10-3; cdr3_length: 14; j_call: TRBJ2-3; cdr3_aa: CAISSGSSTDTQYF
v_call: TRBV7-2; cdr3_length: 15; j_call: TRBJ2-7; cdr3_aa: CASSLAVSGSYEQYF
v_call: TRBV6-5; cdr3_length: 15; j_call: TRBJ1-4; cdr3_aa: CASSRGPTVNEKLFF
v_call: TRBV6-5; cdr3_length: 14; j_call: TRBJ2-3; cdr3_aa: CASSYSPAGYTQYF
v_call: TRBV4-2; cdr3_length: 15; j_call: TRBJ2-1; cdr3_aa: CASSQGLAFHNEQFF
v_call: TRBV13; cdr3_length: 17; j_call: TRBJ2-7; cdr3_aa: CASSLYGVPDLSYEQYF
v_call: TRBV7-9; cdr3_length: 14; j_call: TRBJ2-1; cdr3_aa: CASSLAVGEDEQFF
v_call: TRBV29-1; cdr3_length: 15; j_call: TRBJ2-2; cdr3_aa: CSVRTSGTNTGELFF
v_call: TRBV4-2; cdr3_length: 16; j_call: TRBJ2-7; cdr3_aa: CASSPEVGLAGNEQYF
v_call: TRBV16; cdr3_length: 15; j_call: TRBJ1-3; cdr3_aa: CASSQFLYSGNTIYF
v_call: TRBV7-9; cdr3_length: 12; j_call: TRBJ1-1; cdr3_aa: CASSRRTAEAFF
v_call: TRBV29-1; cdr3_length: 13; j_call: TRBJ2-7; cdr3_aa: CSVAGLAGLEQYF
v_call: TRBV5-1; cdr3_length: 14; j_call: TRBJ1-1; cdr3_aa: CASSLDAGGTEAFF
v_call: TRBV7-9; cdr3_length: 13; j_call: TRBJ1-2; cdr3_aa: CASSSSLREGYTF
v_call: TRBV28; cdr3_length: 12; j_call: TRBJ1-1; cdr3_aa: CASSWSGVEAFF
v_call: TRBV5-6; cdr3_length: 15; j_call: TRBJ2-3; cdr3_aa: CASHPGLGSTDTQYF
v_call: TRBV7-9; cdr3_length: 17; j_call: TRBJ2-4; cdr3_aa: CASSLSAGGVAKNIQYF
v_call: TRBV28; cdr3_length: 14; j_call: TRBJ2-7; cdr3_aa: CASSWTGRKYEQYF
v_call: TRBV13; cdr3_length: 15; j_call: TRBJ2-2; cdr3_aa: CASILSSRDTGELFF
v_call: TRBV10-2; cdr3_length: 17; j_call: TRBJ1-1; cdr3_aa: CASSEAGGSVPNTEAFF
v_call: TRBV9; cdr3_length: 13; j_call: TRBJ2-1; cdr3_aa: CASSYRSYNEQFF
v_call: TRBV15; cdr3_length: 12; j_call: TRBJ2-3; cdr3_aa: CATAQDSDTQYF
v_call: TRBV12-3/TRBV12-4; cdr3_length: 15; j_call: TRBJ2-1; cdr3_aa: CASSPGQGLFNEQFF
v_call: TRBV6-6; cdr3_length: 17; j_call: TRBJ1-3; cdr3_aa: CASRETDVTTSGNTIYF
v_call: TRBV6-6; cdr3_length: 21; j_call: TRBJ2-1; cdr3_aa: CASSLAFLTGLKVFRINEQFF
v_call: TRBV9; cdr3_length: 16; j_call: TRBJ2-1; cdr3_aa: CASSGEGSGGGNEQFF
v_call: TRBV5-1; cdr3_length: 14; j_call: TRBJ2-1; cdr3_aa: CASSLRESYNEQFF
v_call: TRBV20-1; cdr3_length: 15; j_call: TRBJ2-1; cdr3_aa: CSARERLAGEDEQFF
v_call: TRBV5-1; cdr3_length: 14; j_call: TRBJ1-4; cdr3_aa: CASSLTGLFEKLFF
v_call: TRBV3-1; cdr3_length: 15; j_call: TRBJ2-7; cdr3_aa: CASSQDWGQAYEQYF